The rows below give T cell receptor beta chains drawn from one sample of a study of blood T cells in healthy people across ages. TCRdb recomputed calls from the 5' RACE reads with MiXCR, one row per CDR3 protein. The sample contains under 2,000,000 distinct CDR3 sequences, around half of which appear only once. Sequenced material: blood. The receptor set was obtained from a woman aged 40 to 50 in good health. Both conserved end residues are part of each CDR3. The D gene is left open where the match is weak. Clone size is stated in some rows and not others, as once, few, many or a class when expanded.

TGTGCCAGCAGCGGAGCCCAAGGACAGGGCTACAATGAGCAGTTCTTC CASSGAQGQGYNEQFF TRBV6-6 TRBD1 - TRBJ2-1
TGCGCCGGCAGCCAAGATATTGCGGACGATGGCTACACCTTC CAGSQDIADDGYTF TRBV4-1 - - TRBJ1-2
TGTGCCAGCAGCCGGGCCCCAGGGACAGGGGATAATTCACCCCTCCACTTT CASSRAPGTGDNSPLHF TRBV13 TRBD1 - TRBJ1-6
TGCAGCGTTGAAGGGACTAGCGGGTACAATGAGCAGTTCTTC CSVEGTSGYNEQFF TRBV29-1 TRBD2 many TRBJ2-1
TGTGCCAGCAGCCAAGATCTTCCCGCAACTAATGAAAAACTGTTTTTT CASSQDLPATNEKLFF TRBV3-1 - - TRBJ1-4
TGTGCCACCAGTGATCCATCCCTGGGAGGGACCTATGGCTACACCTTC CATSDPSLGGTYGYTF TRBV24-1 - few TRBJ1-2
TGTGCCAGCAGCTTATCCGGGACTCGCGGGGGAGAGACCCAGTACTTC CASSLSGTRGGETQYF TRBV7-2 TRBD2 - TRBJ2-5
TGCGCCAGCAGCCCCAAGGTTAGCGGGGGGGCAAATACGCAGTATTTT CASSPKVSGGANTQYF TRBV4-3 TRBD2 many TRBJ2-3
TGTGCCAGCAGGAGTCGGGTCCCCCCCTACGAGCAGTACTTC CASRSRVPPYEQYF TRBV6-1 - - TRBJ2-7
TGCAGCGTTGAAGTTCCCCCCTACACCGGGGAGCTGTTTTTT CSVEVPPYTGELFF TRBV29-1 - once TRBJ2-2
TGCAGTGCTAGAAAGGTTTACGAGCAGTACTTC CSARKVYEQYF TRBV20-1 - few TRBJ2-7
TGCAGTGCTAGGGGTCCACTAGGGCCCCAACATACGCAGTATTTT CSARGPLGPQHTQYF TRBV20-1 - - TRBJ2-3
TGTGCCAGCAGTCCACTCAGGCTTGGGCCCGGGACAGGGCAGTTCTTC CASSPLRLGPGTGQFF TRBV6-6 TRBD1 - TRBJ2-1
TGCAGTGCTAGAGATTCGGGCCTCCCGCTAGAGACCCAGTACTTC CSARDSGLPLETQYF TRBV20-1 - few TRBJ2-5
TGTGCCAGCAGCGCTATGCCCAGTAACTATGGCTACACCTTC CASSAMPSNYGYTF TRBV25-1 - - TRBJ1-2
TGTGCTAGCAGCCACCCGTGGCAGATCCTAGCCAAAAACATTCAGTACTTC CASSHPWQILAKNIQYF TRBV7-7 - few TRBJ2-4
TGTGCCAGCAGCCCCCGCACTAGCGGCCATGAGCAGTTCTTC CASSPRTSGHEQFF TRBV4-2 TRBD2 - TRBJ2-1
TGCAGTGGGCAGGGGGGTCAGCCCCAGCATTTT CSGQGGQPQHF TRBV20-1 TRBD1 - TRBJ1-5
TGTGCCAGCTTAACGGGGGGGCGCACAGATACGCAGTATTTT CASLTGGRTDTQYF TRBV6-6 TRBD2 - TRBJ2-3
TGCGTTTACCGGGACCGCAACTCCTACGAGCAGTACTTC CVYRDRNSYEQYF TRBV29-1 - - TRBJ2-7
TGCGCCAGCAGCTCCACGCAACAGGGGGTTGGGGAGACCCAGTACTTC CASSSTQQGVGETQYF TRBV5-1 TRBD1 once TRBJ2-5
TGTGCCAGTGCTTGGGACAGTACCTACGAGCAGTACTTC CASAWDSTYEQYF TRBV7-8 TRBD1 - TRBJ2-7
TGTGCCAGCAGTGTGACGGAGGGGGACATTCAGTACTTC CASSVTEGDIQYF TRBV2 - - TRBJ2-4
TGTGCCAGCGCCTTTGACAGGGTCGGCGACAATGAGCAGTACTTC CASAFDRVGDNEQYF TRBV12-3/TRBV12-4 TRBD1 - TRBJ2-5
TGCAGCGGGGTAGAGGGGCCTTCCTACGAGCAGTACTTC CSGVEGPSYEQYF TRBV29-1 - - TRBJ2-7
TGCGCCAGCAGCTTGGACGTTCTGTCCTACGAGCAGTACTTC CASSLDVLSYEQYF TRBV5-1 - few TRBJ2-7
TGTGCCAGCAGCCTTCGGACAGGTTTCGACAGCAATCAGCCCCAGCATTTT CASSLRTGFDSNQPQHF TRBV6-2/TRBV6-3 TRBD1 - TRBJ1-5
TGCAGTGCTAGAGTGGAGCTGGCGGGGCGTAACAATGAGCAGTTCTTC CSARVELAGRNNEQFF TRBV20-1 - - TRBJ2-1
TGTGCCAGCAGCTCCTTGTGGGGGCGCGGGGTCGCAGATACGCAGTATTTT CASSSLWGRGVADTQYF TRBV7-2 - - TRBJ2-3
TGTGCCACCAGCAGAGTTCTCCACAGGGGAGAGGAGACCCAGTACTTC CATSRVLHRGEETQYF TRBV15 TRBD1 - TRBJ2-5
TGTGCCAGCAGTTACTCGGGGGTAGGAAGGGACACTGAAGCTTTCTTT CASSYSGVGRDTEAFF TRBV6-5 - - TRBJ1-1
TGTGCCAGCAGCCAGAACAGATATAATTCACCCCTCCACTTT CASSQNRYNSPLHF TRBV7-2 - - TRBJ1-6
TGTGCCAGCAGTAAACTGACCACTAGCGGGGGAACTGACGTAGATACGCAGTATTTT CASSKLTTSGGTDVDTQYF TRBV6-1 TRBD2 once TRBJ2-3
TGCAGTGCTCCGGGTGCTAACTATGGCTACACCTTC CSAPGANYGYTF TRBV20-1 - few TRBJ1-2
TGCGCCAGCAGCAAAATCCGGGACAGGTCCCTTCAGTACTTC CASSKIRDRSLQYF TRBV5-1 TRBD1 few TRBJ2-4
TGTGCCAGCAGTCCAAACGTAGGGGAGACCCAGTACTTC CASSPNVGETQYF TRBV6-5 - - TRBJ2-5
TGTGCCACCAGCATATCCCGGGATTTATCCTACGAGCAGTACTTC CATSISRDLSYEQYF TRBV15 - - TRBJ2-7
TGTGCCAGCAGCAAAGAACAGGCCGGTAGGACAGATACGCAGTATTTT CASSKEQAGRTDTQYF TRBV21-1 - - TRBJ2-3
TGTGCCAGCATCGTACCAGGCGGGGGGGCCTACAATGAGCAGTTCTTC CASIVPGGGAYNEQFF TRBV2 TRBD2 - TRBJ2-1
TGTGCCAGCAGTTTATATCCTGACAGATTACTGTTTTTT CASSLYPDRLLFF TRBV27 - few TRBJ1-4
TGTGCCACCAGCAGAGATCTACGGCAGGGTCTAGCCAATCAGCCCCAGCATTTT CATSRDLRQGLANQPQHF TRBV15 - few TRBJ1-5
TGTGCCAGCAGTTCAGGGGTGGCGAATCAGCCCCAGCATTTT CASSSGVANQPQHF TRBV27 - few TRBJ1-5
TGTGCCAGCAGTGGCGGGGGGGCCTCCTCCTACAATGAGCAGTTTTTC CASSGGGASSYNEQFF TRBV25-1 TRBD2 few TRBJ2-1
TGTGCCAGCAGCACACAATATAACAATGAGCAGTTCTTC CASSTQYNNEQFF TRBV9 - - TRBJ2-1
TGCAGTGCTAAGGGACTAGCGGGGGTGTACTTC CSAKGLAGVYF TRBV20-1 TRBD2 few TRBJ2-5
TGTGCCAGCAGCTTAATTAGCGGGGGGAACACAGATACGCAGTATTTT CASSLISGGNTDTQYF TRBV7-9 TRBD2 - TRBJ2-3
TGTGCCAGCAGCATCAATAGAGGTGGCGAAAACATTCAGTACTTC CASSINRGGENIQYF TRBV11-2 - few TRBJ2-4
TGTGCCATCAGTGAGTCGGGTTACAATCAGCCCCAGCATTTT CAISESGYNQPQHF TRBV10-3 - - TRBJ1-5
TGCGCCAGCAGCCCCTGGGCGGGGGACCTCTCCGGGTCCCAGTACTTC CASSPWAGDLSGSQYF TRBV5-1 TRBD2 - TRBJ2-5
TGTGCCGGTGGGGAGAACACCGGGGAGCTGTTTTTT CAGGENTGELFF TRBV12-3/TRBV12-4 - once TRBJ2-2
TGTGCCAGCAGCGCCGGACAGGGGACAACTAATGAAAAACTGTTTTTT CASSAGQGTTNEKLFF TRBV7-2 TRBD1 - TRBJ1-4
TGTGCCAGCGGGGCAGACTACCAAGAGACCCAGTACTTC CASGADYQETQYF TRBV6-6 - - TRBJ2-5
TGCAGCGCGGTTGCAACTAATGAAAAACTGTTTTTT CSAVATNEKLFF TRBV29-1 - - TRBJ1-4